This entry describes one T cell receptor (beta chain). This record belongs to a study of blood T cell repertoires in COVID-19. Under the authors' procedure: Estimated nucleated cell counts came from reference gene primer amplification. Produced via immunoSEQ multiplex PCR; TCRdb's table is partial and in-frame only. Clonal size and the V and J genes are those of that table, whereas D and trimming came from the DNA. Of 150,000 to 200,000 clones in the sample, 75% to 90% were seen once. Germline V CDR1 and CDR2: MNHEY, SMNVEV (reference sequence). This CDR3 contains 15 residues. The junction had 4 bases not matched to a gene; V was cut back by 6 bases and J by 0 bases.

This TCR was recovered from a woman aged 60-75 years with acute or convalescent COVID-19. This rearrangement joins TRBV27 to TRBJ2-7, with 11 bases that match TRBD2. Sequences were obtained from peripheral blood. DNA of the CDR3: TGTGCCAGCAGGCTAGCGGGAGGCGTCTCCTACGAGCAGTACTTC. It translates to CASRLAGGVSYEQYF.